These T cell receptor beta chains were read from a single sample in a study of preoperative IRX-2 immunotherapy in early breast cancer. Produced via immunoSEQ multiplex PCR; TCRdb's table is partial and in-frame only. The data hold roughly 93,000 clones, with roughly 85% observed a single time. Specimen: tumor tissue, collected after IRX-2 immunotherapy. The receptors derive from a human donor with breast cancer. The CDR3 runs from the conserved cysteine through the conserved F or W. Fields, in order: V gene, clone size, J gene, D gene, CDR3 protein, CDR3 DNA. A D gene is named only where the DNA matches it firmly. Only part of the rows carry a size: once, few, many, or a class if the clone is expanded.

>TRBV10-2|NA|TRBJ1-3|NA
CASSESAADSGNTIYF
TGCGCCAGCAGTGAGTCAGCAGCTGACTCTGGAAACACCATATATTTT
>TRBV4-1|once|TRBJ1-3|NA
CASSQDPGNSGNTIYF
TGCGCCAGCAGCCAAGATCCGGGGAACTCTGGAAACACCATATATTTT
>TRBV14|NA|TRBJ1-6|NA
CASSQDGSSWGSYNSPLHF
TGTGCCAGCAGCCAAGATGGATCGAGCTGGGGCTCCTATAATTCACCCCTCCACTTT
>TRBV12-1|NA|TRBJ2-7|NA
CASSFDASTKQYF
TGTGCCAGCAGCTTCGACGCGTCGACCAAGCAGTACTTC
>TRBV6-8|NA|TRBJ1-1|TRBD1
CASSYPGQANTEAFF
TGTGCCAGCAGTTACCCGGGACAGGCGAACACTGAAGCTTTCTTT
>TRBV28|NA|TRBJ2-5|NA
CASKRGPQKWETQYF
TGTGCCAGCAAGAGGGGTCCGCAAAAGTGGGAGACCCAGTACTTC
>TRBV30|NA|TRBJ1-2|TRBD1
CAWTGTGVYGYTF
TGTGCCTGGACCGGGACAGGAGTTTATGGCTACACCTTC
>TRBV5-1|NA|TRBJ1-1|NA
CASSLGLAGGEAFF
TGCGCCAGCAGCTTGGGCTTGGCCGGGGGTGAAGCTTTCTTT
>TRBV28|few|TRBJ1-1|NA
CASSPGTPNTEAFF
TGTGCCAGCAGTCCCGGGACACCGAACACTGAAGCTTTCTTT
>TRBV6-8|NA|TRBJ1-1|NA
CASSANMNTEAFF
TGTGCCAGCAGTGCCAACATGAACACTGAAGCTTTCTTT
>TRBV11-3|NA|TRBJ1-3|NA
CASSVLEGSGNTIYF
TGTGCCAGCAGCGTACTCGAGGGCTCTGGAAACACCATATATTTT
>TRBV5-1|once|TRBJ2-7|NA
CASSSNKAWGSTDSYEQYF
TGCGCCAGCAGCTCGAACAAGGCCTGGGGGTCGACGGACTCCTACGAGCAGTACTTC
>TRBV6-8|few|TRBJ2-2|NA
CASLDANTGELFF
TGTGCCAGCTTGGACGCGAACACCGGGGAGCTGTTTTTT
>TRBV29-1|NA|TRBJ1-5|NA
CSVEGGLGQPQHF
TGCAGCGTCGAAGGGGGTTTGGGGCAGCCCCAGCATTTT
>TRBV10-1|NA|TRBJ2-1|TRBD2
CASSALAGNKQFF
TGCGCCAGCAGTGCACTAGCGGGAAATAAGCAGTTCTTC
>TRBV7-7|NA|TRBJ2-5|NA
CASSLGGEQETQYF
TGTGCTAGCAGCTTGGGCGGGGAACAAGAGACCCAGTACTTC
>TRBV7-1|NA|TRBJ2-5|TRBD1
CASSLSPRGLQETQYF
TGTGCCAGCAGCTTAAGTCCCAGGGGGCTCCAAGAGACCCAGTACTTC
>TRBV29-1|NA|TRBJ1-1|TRBD1
CSVVRDRNMNTEAFF
TGCAGCGTCGTCAGGGACAGAAACATGAACACTGAAGCTTTCTTT
>TRBV10-2|NA|TRBJ2-3|NA
CASSELGTDTQYF
TGCGCCAGCAGTGAGTTGGGGACAGATACGCAGTATTTT
>TRBV18|NA|TRBJ1-5|NA
CASSPPAWSSQPQHF
TGTGCCAGCTCACCCCCAGCCTGGTCGTCACAGCCCCAGCATTTT
>TRBV19|NA|TRBJ2-3|TRBD2
CASKGGSIGTDTQYF
TGTGCCAGTAAGGGCGGGAGTATCGGCACAGATACGCAGTATTTT
>TRBV28|NA|TRBJ2-7|NA
CASSLRQGRAYEQYF
TGTGCCAGCAGCCTACGACAGGGGAGGGCCTACGAGCAGTACTTC